The 2 T cell receptor beta chains given below trace back to one sample, sequenced in a study of OX40 agonist ivuxolimab in advanced cancers. Profiling relied on immunoSEQ multiplex PCR, and the TCRdb table lists in-frame clones only, not all of them. This table has about 69,000 clones, around 91% appearing once. Here the sequenced sample was CD4+ or CD8+ T cells sorted from blood, taken in a trial of the OX40 agonist ivuxolimab. The receptors shown here come from an adult with an advanced solid tumor such as melanoma, head and neck, liver or kidney cancer.

In DNA, the CDR3 is TGCGCCAGCAGCCAAGATGGGGTGGATACGCAGTATTTT. Translating it yields CASSQDGVDTQYF. The chain couples TRBV4-1 to TRBJ2-3; D not certain. V was trimmed by 0 bases and J by 6 bases, leaving 7 bases between them. Per germline, CDR1 MGHRA and CDR2 YSYEKL. CDR3 length: 13 residues.

This clone was seen once. The J gene is TRBJ2-5, the V gene TRBV29-1; D unresolved. The ends were cut back, 0 bases at V and 2 bases at J, with 16 bases in the middle. The CDR3 extends over 16 amino acids. Per germline, CDR1 SQVTM and CDR2 ANQGSEA. The CDR3 bases are TGCAGCGTTGAAGATTTCGAGACAAATGTTCAAGAGACCCAGTACTTC. This codes for CSVEDFETNVQETQYF.